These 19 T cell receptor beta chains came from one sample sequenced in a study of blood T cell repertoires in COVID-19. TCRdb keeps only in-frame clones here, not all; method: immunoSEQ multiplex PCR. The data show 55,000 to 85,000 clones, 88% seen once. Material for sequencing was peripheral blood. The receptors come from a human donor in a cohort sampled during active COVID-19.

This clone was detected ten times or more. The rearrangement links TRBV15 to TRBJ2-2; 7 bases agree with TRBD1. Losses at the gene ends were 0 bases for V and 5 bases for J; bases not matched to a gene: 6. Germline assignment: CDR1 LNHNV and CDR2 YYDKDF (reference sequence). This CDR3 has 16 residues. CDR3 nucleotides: TGTGCCACCAGCAGAGATCCAGGGGGACGTACCGGGGAGCTGTTTTTT. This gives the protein CATSRDPGGRTGELFF.

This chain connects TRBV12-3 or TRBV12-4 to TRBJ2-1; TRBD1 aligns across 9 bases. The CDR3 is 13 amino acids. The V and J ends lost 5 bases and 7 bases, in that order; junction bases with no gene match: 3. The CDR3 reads CASSRQGVNEQFF. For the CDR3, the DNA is TGTGCCAGCAGTCGACAGGGGGTAAATGAGCAGTTCTTC.

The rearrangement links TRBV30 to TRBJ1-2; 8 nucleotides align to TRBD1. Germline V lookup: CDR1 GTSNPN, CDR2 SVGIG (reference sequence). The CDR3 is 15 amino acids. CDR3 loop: CERVTRTGPAYGYTF. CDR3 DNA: TGTGAGCGGGTAACTAGGACAGGGCCGGCCTATGGCTACACCTTC.

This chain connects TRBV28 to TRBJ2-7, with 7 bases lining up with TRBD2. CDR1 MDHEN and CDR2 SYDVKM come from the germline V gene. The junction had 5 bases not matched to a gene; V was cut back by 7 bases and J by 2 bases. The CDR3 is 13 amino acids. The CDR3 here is CASKLAGAYEQYF. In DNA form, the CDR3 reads TGTGCCAGCAAATTAGCGGGCGCCTACGAGCAGTACTTC.

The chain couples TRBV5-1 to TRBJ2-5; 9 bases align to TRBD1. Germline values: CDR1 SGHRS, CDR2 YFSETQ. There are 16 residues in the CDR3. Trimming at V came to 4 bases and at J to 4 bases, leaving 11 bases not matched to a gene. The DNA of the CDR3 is TGCGCCAGCAGCCCATCCGGGACAGGGTTTGGAGAGACCCAGTACTTC. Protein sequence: CASSPSGTGFGETQYF.

CDR3 nucleotide sequence: TGTGCCAGCAGCCTCACGGGGACAAATGAAAAACTGTTTTTT. Translation gives CASSLTGTNEKLFF. The genes are TRBV7-8 and TRBJ1-4, with D possibly matching TRBD1 (6 bases). Germline values: CDR1 SGHVS, CDR2 FQNEAQ. Trimming left V 5 bases short and J 5 bases short, with 12 bases between. There are 14 residues in the CDR3.

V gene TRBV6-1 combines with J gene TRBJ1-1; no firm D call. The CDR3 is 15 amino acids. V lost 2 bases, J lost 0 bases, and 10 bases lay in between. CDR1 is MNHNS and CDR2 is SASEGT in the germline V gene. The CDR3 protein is CASSEQASMNTEAFF. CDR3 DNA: TGTGCCAGCAGTGAACAGGCATCTATGAACACTGAAGCTTTCTTT.

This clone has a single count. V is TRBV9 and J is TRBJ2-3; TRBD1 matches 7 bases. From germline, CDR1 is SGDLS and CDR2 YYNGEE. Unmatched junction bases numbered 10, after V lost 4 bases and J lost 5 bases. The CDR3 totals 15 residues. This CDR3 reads CASSTTTGLGDTQYF. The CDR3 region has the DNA TGTGCCAGCAGCACCACGACAGGGTTGGGAGATACGCAGTATTTT.

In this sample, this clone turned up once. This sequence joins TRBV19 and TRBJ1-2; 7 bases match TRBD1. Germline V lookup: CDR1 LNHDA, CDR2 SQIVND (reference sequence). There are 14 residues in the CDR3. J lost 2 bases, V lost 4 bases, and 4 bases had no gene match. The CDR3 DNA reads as TGTGCCAGTAGTACCCGGGACAGCAACTATGGCTACACCTTC. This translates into CASSTRDSNYGYTF.

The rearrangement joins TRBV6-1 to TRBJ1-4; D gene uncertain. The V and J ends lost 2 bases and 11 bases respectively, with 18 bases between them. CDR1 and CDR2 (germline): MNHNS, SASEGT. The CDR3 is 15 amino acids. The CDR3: CASSEPGSELQKLFF. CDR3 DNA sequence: TGTGCCAGCAGTGAACCCGGAAGCGAGCTCCAGAAACTGTTTTTT.

CDR3 amino acids: CASSHPGGTYNEQFF. The CDR3 DNA reads TGCGCCAGCAGCCACCCAGGAGGGACCTACAATGAGCAGTTCTTC. This chain links TRBV4-1 with TRBJ2-1; maybe TRBD2 (6 bases). CDR1 and CDR2 from the germline V gene are MGHRA and YSYEKL. V was shortened by 3 bases and J by 2 bases, with 11 bases between the two germline ends. The CDR3 spans 15 residues.

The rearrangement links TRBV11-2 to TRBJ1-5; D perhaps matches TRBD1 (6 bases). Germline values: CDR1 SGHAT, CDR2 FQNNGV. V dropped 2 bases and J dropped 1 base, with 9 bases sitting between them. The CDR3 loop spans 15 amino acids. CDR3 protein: CASSLMGASNQPQHF. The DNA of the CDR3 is TGTGCCAGCAGCTTAATGGGGGCCAGCAATCAGCCCCAGCATTTT.

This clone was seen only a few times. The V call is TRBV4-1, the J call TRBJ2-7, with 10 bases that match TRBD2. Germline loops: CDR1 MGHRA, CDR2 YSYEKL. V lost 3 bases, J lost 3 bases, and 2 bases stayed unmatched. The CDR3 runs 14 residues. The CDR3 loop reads CASSQVAGGYEQYF. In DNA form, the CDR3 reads TGCGCCAGCAGCCAGGTAGCGGGAGGCTACGAGCAGTACTTC.

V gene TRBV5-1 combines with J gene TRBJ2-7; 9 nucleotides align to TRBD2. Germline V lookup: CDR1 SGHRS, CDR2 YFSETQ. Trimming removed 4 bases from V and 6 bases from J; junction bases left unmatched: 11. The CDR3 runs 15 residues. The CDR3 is CASSPRVAGVGEQYF. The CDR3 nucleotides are TGCGCCAGCAGCCCCAGGGTAGCGGGAGTTGGCGAGCAGTACTTC.

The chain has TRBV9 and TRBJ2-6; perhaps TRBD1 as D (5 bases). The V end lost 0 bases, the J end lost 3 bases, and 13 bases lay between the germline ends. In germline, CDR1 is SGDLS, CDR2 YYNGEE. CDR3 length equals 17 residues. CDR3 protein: CASSVAVGVVGANVLTF. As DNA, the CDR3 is TGTGCCAGCAGCGTAGCTGTAGGGGTGGTTGGGGCCAACGTCCTGACTTTC. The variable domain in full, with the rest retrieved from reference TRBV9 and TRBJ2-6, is DSGVTQTPKHLITATGQRVTLRCSPRSGDLSVYWYQQSLDQGLQFLIQYYNGEERAKGNILERFSAQQFPDLHSELNLSSLELGDSALYFCASSVAVGVVGANVLTFGAGSRLTVL.

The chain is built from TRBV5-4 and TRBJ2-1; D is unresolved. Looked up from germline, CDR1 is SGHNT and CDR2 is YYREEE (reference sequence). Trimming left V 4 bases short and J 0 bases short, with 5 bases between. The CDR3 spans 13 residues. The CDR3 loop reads CASSTSSYNEQFF. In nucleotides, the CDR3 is TGTGCCAGCAGCACGAGCTCCTACAATGAGCAGTTCTTC.

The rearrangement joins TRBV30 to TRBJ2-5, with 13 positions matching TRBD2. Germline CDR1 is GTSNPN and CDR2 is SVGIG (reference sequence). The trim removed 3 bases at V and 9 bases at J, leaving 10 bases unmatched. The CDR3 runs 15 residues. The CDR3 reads CAWRPPPLAGGPQYF. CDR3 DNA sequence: TGTGCCTGGAGACCGCCCCCACTAGCGGGGGGGCCCCAGTACTTC. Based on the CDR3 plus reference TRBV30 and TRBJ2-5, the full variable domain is SQTIHQWPATLVQPVGSPLSLECTVEGTSNPNLYWYRQAAGRGLQLLFYSVGIGQISSEVPQNLSASRPQDRQFILSSKKLLLSDSGFYLCAWRPPPLAGGPQYFGPGTRLLVL.

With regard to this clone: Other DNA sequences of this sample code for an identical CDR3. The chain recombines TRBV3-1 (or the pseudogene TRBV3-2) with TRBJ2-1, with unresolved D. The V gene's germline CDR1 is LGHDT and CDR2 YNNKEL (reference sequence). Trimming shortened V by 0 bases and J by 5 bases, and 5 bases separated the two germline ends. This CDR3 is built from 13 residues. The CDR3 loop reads CASSQDRDNEQFF. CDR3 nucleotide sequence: TGTGCCAGCAGCCAAGATCGGGACAATGAGCAGTTCTTC.

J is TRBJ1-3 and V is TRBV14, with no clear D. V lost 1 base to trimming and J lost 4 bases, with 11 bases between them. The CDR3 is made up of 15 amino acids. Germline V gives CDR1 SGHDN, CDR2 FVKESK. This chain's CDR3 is CASSQVRESGNTIYF. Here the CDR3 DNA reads TGTGCCAGCAGCCAAGTGCGGGAATCCGGAAACACCATATATTTT. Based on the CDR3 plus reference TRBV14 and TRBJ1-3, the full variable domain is EAGVTQFPSHSVIEKGQTVTLRCDPISGHDNLYWYRRVMGKEIKFLLHFVKESKQDESGMPNNRFLAERTGGTYSTLKVQPAELEDSGVYFCASSQVRESGNTIYFGEGSWLTVV.